This passage covers 20 T cell receptor beta chains from one sample sequenced in a study of beta chain features in type 1 diabetes. Expressed TCRB transcripts were sequenced after all isolated RNA was converted to cDNA. Clones were sequenced by immunoSEQ multiplex PCR, and TCRdb holds only the in-frame ones, with some missing. The table includes roughly 370,000 clones, approximately 15% detected once. The sample comprised naive CD4+ T cells from blood. These receptors originate from a man aged 25 to 40 in good health.

This clone was observed a handful of times. The V call is TRBV5-1, the J call TRBJ2-1; 11 bases are shared with TRBD2. Germline V gene sequence: CDR1 SGHRS, CDR2 YFSETQ. J gave up 8 bases and V 4 bases, and 11 bases lay outside the gene matches. The CDR3 runs to 16 residues. CDR3 sequence (DNA): TGCGCCAGCAGCCCTCCGATACTAGCGGGAGTATATGAGCAGTTCTTC. It encodes CASSPPILAGVYEQFF.

This clone was seen only a few times. J is TRBJ2-3 and V is TRBV4-1; unclear D gene. CDR1 is MGHRA and CDR2 is YSYEKL in the germline V gene. This CDR3 has 14 amino acids. V shed 1 base and J shed 2 bases, with 7 bases lying between them. CDR3 nucleotides: TGCGCCAGCAGCCAAGTAGGTTTCACAGATACGCAGTATTTT. Translation gives CASSQVGFTDTQYF.

This clone was detected only a few times. This sequence joins TRBV30 and TRBJ2-5, with a weak D call TRBD2 (6 bases). Deletions cut 3 bases from V and 2 bases from J, with 16 bases between. There are 15 residues in the CDR3. Germline CDR1 reads GTSNPN; CDR2 reads SVGIG (reference sequence). CDR3 sequence: CAWSPSDYSQETQYF. DNA of the CDR3: TGTGCCTGGAGCCCCTCGGACTATTCACAAGAGACCCAGTACTTC.

The chain joins TRBV2 to TRBJ2-3, with TRBD2 matching over 10 bases. Germline loops: CDR1 SNHLY, CDR2 FYNNEI. The CDR3 sequence is 16 residues long. Unmatched junction bases numbered 13, after V lost 7 bases and J lost 6 bases. CDR3 nucleotides: TGTGCCAGCACCGGGGCTAGCGGGAGCCCACGGGATACGCAGTATTTT. This gives the protein CASTGASGSPRDTQYF.

The chain has TRBV7-9 and TRBJ2-3; D ambiguous. CDR3 size: 15 residues. The V end was cut by 5 bases, the J end by 2 bases, with 14 bases between. The germline gives CDR1 SEHNR, CDR2 FQNEAQ (reference sequence). The CDR3 DNA is TGTGCCAGCAGCCCCAGGAGAGGAGTCACAGATACGCAGTATTTT. It yields the protein CASSPRRGVTDTQYF.

This clone has just a few counts. The chain carries TRBV29-1 and TRBJ1-2; 8 nucleotides agree with TRBD1. The CDR3 covers 13 residues. V shed 7 bases and J 7 bases; nucleotides not matched to a gene: 11. Germline V gene data show CDR1 as SQVTM and CDR2 as ANQGSEA. CDR3 in amino acids: CSAGAGQGGGYTF. The CDR3 bases are TGCAGCGCAGGGGCTGGACAGGGTGGTGGCTACACCTTC.

This clone was found a few times. This rearrangement joins TRBV30 to TRBJ2-1; D gene uncertain. The CDR3 is 16 residues long. V gave up 2 bases and J gave up 4 bases, with 18 bases separating them. Looked up from germline, CDR1 is GTSNPN and CDR2 is SVGIG (reference sequence). The CDR3 nucleotides are TGTGCCTGGAGTCCCGTCAGCGCCCCAAGGTACAATGAGCAGTTCTTC. Residues: CAWSPVSAPRYNEQFF.

The chain is built from TRBV1 and TRBJ2-5; the table's D call of TRBD2 was not tested on the DNA. TRBV1 is an annotated pseudogene. This CDR3 contains 14 residues. The CDR3 here is CTSSQRVLVETQYF. The CDR3 DNA is TGCACCAGCAGCCAAAGAGTGCTGGTAGAGACCCAGTACTTC.

This clone was detected a few times. The chain couples TRBV6-1 to TRBJ1-2; TRBD1 might be the D (5 bases). The CDR3 extends over 14 amino acids. V lost 6 bases and J lost 2, with 13 bases in between. Per the germline V gene, CDR1 is MNHNS and CDR2 is SASEGT. The CDR3 DNA sequence: TGTGCCAGCAGCCCAGGGTCGGGGAACTATGGCTACACCTTC. Protein sequence: CASSPGSGNYGYTF.

This clone was seen a handful of times. The genes are TRBV4-1 and TRBJ1-5; a possible D gene is TRBD1 (5 bases). The germline V gene has CDR1 MGHRA and CDR2 YSYEKL. With 0 bases removed from V and 7 bases from J, the gap between germline ends came to 7 bases. The CDR3 covers 13 residues. The CDR3 here is CASSQDWGQPQHF. As DNA, the CDR3 is TGCGCCAGCAGCCAAGACTGGGGGCAGCCCCAGCATTTT.

The table lists this clone with many counts. The rearrangement joins TRBV29-1 to TRBJ2-3; TRBD1 agrees at 7 bases. Trimming removed 6 bases from V and 0 bases from J; junction bases left unmatched: 6. This CDR3 has 14 amino acids. CDR1 and CDR2 from the germline V gene are SQVTM and ANQGSEA. DNA for the CDR3: TGCAGCGTCTCCAAGGGGGCTAGCACAGATACGCAGTATTTT. The encoded protein is CSVSKGASTDTQYF.

The genes are TRBV11-2 and TRBJ2-7; 9 bases are a match to TRBD2. This CDR3 has 15 residues. Germline lookup yields CDR1 SGHAT and CDR2 FQNNGV. After removal of 0 bases from V and 4 bases from J, the junction contained 4 bases not matched to a gene. In nucleotides, the CDR3 is TGTGCCAGCAGCTTAGATGGGACTAGCCTTTACGAGCAGTACGTC. Translated, it gives CASSLDGTSLYEQYV.

This clone was observed a few times. The chain joins TRBV5-1 to TRBJ2-1, with 12 bases identical to TRBD2. The CDR3 contains 15 residues. Germline lookup yields CDR1 SGHRS and CDR2 YFSETQ. With 2 bases clipped from V and 10 bases from J, the junction kept 7 bases outside the gene matches. The CDR3 DNA follows: TGCGCCAGCAGCTTCTTGACTAGCGGGGGAAGAGAGCAGTTCTTC. Translated: CASSFLTSGGREQFF.

The V call is TRBV18, the J call TRBJ2-5; TRBD2 is a possible D gene (5 bases). This CDR3 has 13 residues. Trimming took off 3 bases at V and 5 bases at J, with 10 bases between the two ends. From germline, CDR1 is KGHSH and CDR2 LQKENI. This CDR3 is CASSPTTFETQYF. Written as DNA, the CDR3 is TGTGCCAGCTCACCGACTACCTTTGAGACCCAGTACTTC.

The chain has TRBV4-3 and TRBJ2-1; 7 bases agree with TRBD2. Germline trimming cut 0 bases from V and 7 bases from J; bases unmatched to any gene: 18. Germline V gene data show CDR1 as LGHNA and CDR2 as YSLEER. The CDR3 has 19 amino acids. In DNA form, the CDR3 reads TGCGCCAGCAGCCAAGACAATAGTCTAGCGGAAAGGGCCTGGAATGAGCAGTTCTTC. It yields the protein CASSQDNSLAERAWNEQFF.

The chain uses TRBV28 and TRBJ2-7, with D possibly being TRBD1 (6 bases). The CDR3 spans 14 residues. Looked up from germline, CDR1 is MDHEN and CDR2 is SYDVKM. The V end was cut by 4 bases, the J end by 6 bases, with 16 bases between. The CDR3 loop reads CASSSPGTLGEQYV. The CDR3 DNA follows: TGTGCCAGCAGTTCACCAGGGACACTGGGCGAGCAGTACGTC.

This chain joins TRBV30 and TRBJ1-5, with D uncertain. The CDR3 is made up of 14 amino acids. Between the trimmed V and J ends, which lost 0 bases and 6 bases, there was a span of 12 bases. The germline V gene encodes CDR1 GTSNPN and CDR2 SVGIG (reference sequence). The CDR3 here is CAWSVRRDGQPQHF. The CDR3 DNA follows: TGTGCCTGGAGTGTACGGAGGGATGGTCAGCCCCAGCATTTT.

This clone was observed a handful of times. The chain uses TRBV18 and TRBJ2-6; D perhaps matches TRBD1 (5 bases). The CDR3 extends over 18 amino acids. Trimming left V 3 bases short and J 0 bases short, with 15 bases between. The germline V gene has CDR1 KGHSH and CDR2 LQKENI. The CDR3 protein is CASSPLGRTISGANVLTF. The CDR3 nucleotides are TGTGCCAGCTCACCCCTGGGGCGGACGATCTCTGGGGCCAACGTCCTGACTTTC.

The chain carries TRBV11-3 and TRBJ2-3; no firm D call. This CDR3 has 15 residues. The V end was cut by 5 bases, the J end by 5 bases, with 17 bases between. The V gene's germline CDR1 is SGHNT and CDR2 YENEEA. The DNA for the CDR3 is TGTGCCAGCAGCCTACCTGGTCGGGTAGGAGATACGCAGTATTTT. This gives the protein CASSLPGRVGDTQYF.

CDR3 amino acids: CASSLDRANTGELFF. Written as DNA, the CDR3 is TGCGCCAGCAGCTTGGACAGAGCGAACACCGGGGAGCTGTTTTTT. The chain carries TRBV5-1 and TRBJ2-2; D remains unclear. V was shortened by 0 bases and J by 0 bases, with 6 bases between the two germline ends. CDR1 is SGHRS and CDR2 is YFSETQ in the germline V gene. The CDR3 has 15 residues.